These 28 T cell receptor beta chains share one sample of origin, sequenced in a study of beta chain features in type 1 diabetes (dated by TCRdb to the late 2010s). Results and caveats for the whole study, not just this receptor: Type 1 diabetes patients showed a moderate but significant shortening of TCRB CDR3 length in all four CD4+ subsets.

Receptor libraries were prepared by the immunoSEQ multiplex PCR assay. The High Capacity cDNA Reverse Transcription Kit was used to reverse transcribe all of the isolated RNA, meaning that expressed TCRB transcripts were what got sequenced. Imported from immuneACCESS, the table was reduced by TCRdb to in-frame sequences with V and J called. These copies leave out some clones; in studies compared against another copy, an unresolved V gene accounts for under half, and the cause of the remainder is not known. The sample table holds more than 200,000 clones, of which roughly 16% were seen once. Approximately 0.087% of the sample is taken by the ten largest. The antigens for these receptors are not known. Source material: naive CD4+ T cells from blood. Read against the paper, the sample's cell subset or site label means: true naive CD4+ T cells. All receptors derive from a man younger than 40 with type 1 diabetes.

This clone has a handful of counts. This chain joins TRBV30 and TRBJ2-1; D gene ambiguous. There are 14 residues in the CDR3. From germline, CDR1 is GTSNPN and CDR2 SVGIG (reference sequence). The V end was cut by 5 bases, the J end by 9 bases, with 20 bases between. This CDR3 reads CAWAETVYSTEQFF. The DNA for the CDR3 is TGTGCCTGGGCAGAAACAGTCTATTCCACTGAGCAGTTCTTC.

V usage is TRBV9 and J usage is TRBJ2-1; TRBD1 or TRBD2 may be the D gene (6 bases each). Germline values: CDR1 SGDLS, CDR2 YYNGEE. V lost 0 bases, J lost 0 bases, and 19 bases lay in between. CDR3 length equals 19 residues. DNA for the CDR3: TGTGCCAGCAGCGTAGCTCCTCCAGTAGGGGGGCTCTCCTACAATGAGCAGTTCTTC. It specifies CASSVAPPVGGLSYNEQFF.

The rearrangement uses TRBV4-2 and TRBJ2-1, with 15 bases aligning to TRBD2. The J segment lost 4 bases and the V segment lost 7 bases, leaving 5 bases of the junction unmatched. The germline V gene has CDR1 LGHNA and CDR2 YNFKEQ. The CDR3 sequence is 16 residues long. The CDR3 DNA is TGTGCCAGCACCCGGACTAGCGGGAGGGAATACAATGAGCAGTTCTTC. Translation: CASTRTSGREYNEQFF.

This clone was seen only a few times. CDR3 DNA sequence: TGTGCCAGCTCACCATACGACGAACTAACCGGGGAGCTGTTTTTT. Amino acid sequence: CASSPYDELTGELFF. The V call is TRBV18, the J call TRBJ2-2; D call uncertain. The ends were cut back, 2 bases at V and 5 bases at J, with 12 bases in the middle. CDR1 KGHSH and CDR2 LQKENI come from the germline V gene. This CDR3 comprises 15 residues.

This chain uses TRBV29-1 with TRBJ2-7, with D unclear. The CDR3 loop spans 14 amino acids. CDR1 SQVTM and CDR2 ANQGSEA come from the germline V gene. The germline V and J ends were trimmed by 7 bases and 3 bases, with 19 bases remaining between them. In nucleotides, the CDR3 is TGCAGCGCTGGAACACAACCAAACTACTACGAGCAGTACTTC. Translating it yields CSAGTQPNYYEQYF.

This clone came up a few times. V is TRBV4-3 and J is TRBJ2-7, with TRBD1 identical over 9 bases. The germline gives CDR1 LGHNA, CDR2 YSLEER. The V and J ends lost 1 base and 2 bases, in that order; junction bases with no gene match: 3. The CDR3 runs to 15 residues. In DNA, the CDR3 is TGCGCCAGCAGCCAAGCCGGGACAGGGCCCTACGAGCAGTACTTC. The encoded protein is CASSQAGTGPYEQYF.

This clone has just a few counts. V gene TRBV30 combines with J gene TRBJ2-1, with 14 bases identical to TRBD2. The CDR3 is made up of 15 amino acids. Germline V gives CDR1 GTSNPN, CDR2 SVGIG (reference sequence). After removal of 4 bases from V and 7 bases from J, the junction contained 6 bases not matched to a gene. CDR3 DNA: TGTGCCTGGATGAGACTAGCGGGAGGGAAGAATGAGCAGTTCTTC. Translated: CAWMRLAGGKNEQFF. Full variable domain (remainder filled in from reference TRBV30 and TRBJ2-1): SQTIHQWPATLVQPVGSPLSLECTVEGTSNPNLYWYRQAAGRGLQLLFYSVGIGQISSEVPQNLSASRPQDRQFILSSKKLLLSDSGFYLCAWMRLAGGKNEQFFGPGTRLTVL.

This clone was seen only a few times. The chain combines TRBV30 with TRBJ2-1, with TRBD2 identical over 8 bases. After removal of 3 bases from V and 7 bases from J, the junction contained 8 bases not matched to a gene. The V gene's germline CDR1 is GTSNPN and CDR2 SVGIG (reference sequence). The CDR3 consists of 14 residues. The CDR3 reads CAWRQGTRRNEQFF. Written as DNA, the CDR3 is TGTGCCTGGAGGCAGGGGACTAGGCGGAATGAGCAGTTCTTC.

V and J are TRBV9 and TRBJ2-5, with D maybe TRBD1 (5 bases). Germline CDR1 and CDR2: SGDLS and YYNGEE. CDR3 length: 12 residues. V was pared by 7 bases and J by 0 bases, with 7 bases between. The CDR3 coding sequence is TGTGCCAGCGGACAAAACCAAGAGACCCAGTACTTC. This translates into CASGQNQETQYF.

This clone turned up a few times. The CDR3 DNA is TGCGCCAGCAGCTTGGCTCTAGCGGTTCAAGAGACCCAGTACTTC. This translates into CASSLALAVQETQYF. The chain couples TRBV5-1 to TRBJ2-5; 7 bases align to TRBD2. V shed 0 bases and J 2 bases; nucleotides not matched to a gene: 4. Germline values: CDR1 SGHRS, CDR2 YFSETQ. This CDR3 contains 15 residues.

The chain carries TRBV28 and TRBJ2-3; perhaps D is TRBD1 or TRBD2 (5 bases each). The CDR3 runs 13 residues. Trimming removed 10 bases from V and 2 bases from J, with 13 bases in between. Germline CDR1 and CDR2: MDHEN and SYDVKM. The CDR3 DNA reads as TGTGCCACGGGACCGAGACTCACAGATACGCAGTATTTT. It encodes CATGPRLTDTQYF.

The chain links TRBV29-1 to TRBJ1-1; 8 bases match TRBD1. Germline V lookup: CDR1 SQVTM, CDR2 ANQGSEA. V was pared by 7 bases and J by 3 bases, with 10 bases of the junction left unmatched. CDR3 length: 14 residues. The CDR3, as DNA: TGCAGCGCCCCACGGGACAGGATGGACACTGAAGCTTTCTTT. Protein: CSAPRDRMDTEAFF.

This clone was seen a handful of times. The rearrangement uses TRBV7-9 and TRBJ2-3; D possibly matches TRBD1 or TRBD2 (5 bases each). Germline values: CDR1 SEHNR, CDR2 FQNEAQ (reference sequence). V gave up 5 bases and J gave up 4 bases, with 16 bases separating them. CDR3 length: 15 residues. DNA of the CDR3: TGTGCCAGCAGCACCCGGGACCTTAAGCCAGATACGCAGTATTTT. Amino acid sequence: CASSTRDLKPDTQYF.

This clone was seen a handful of times. CDR3 protein: CSATYRGNTEAFF. DNA for the CDR3: TGCAGCGCAACCTACAGGGGGAACACTGAAGCTTTCTTT. The chain links TRBV29-1 to TRBJ1-1, with 7 nucleotides matching TRBD1. In germline, CDR1 is SQVTM, CDR2 ANQGSEA. This CDR3 contains 13 residues. V dropped 7 bases and J dropped 1; count of bases not matched to a gene: 6. The full variable domain, its missing parts supplied by reference TRBV29-1 and TRBJ1-1, is SAVISQKPSRDICQRGTSLTIQCQVDSQVTMMFWYRQQPGQSLTLIATANQGSEATYESGFVIDKFPISRPNLTFSTLTVSNMSPEDSSIYLCSATYRGNTEAFFGQGTRLTVV.

J is TRBJ2-2 and V is TRBV5-1, with 13 bases identical to TRBD2. Germline CDR1 and CDR2: SGHRS and YFSETQ. V dropped 5 bases and J dropped 6; count of bases not matched to a gene: 4. The CDR3 has 15 amino acids. The CDR3 protein is CASRGLAGAAGELFF. CDR3 in DNA: TGCGCCAGCAGAGGACTAGCGGGAGCTGCCGGGGAGCTGTTTTTT.

This clone occurred a few times. This chain joins TRBV28 and TRBJ2-4; 7 bases match TRBD2. The CDR3 extends over 13 amino acids. V lost 7 bases, J lost 8 bases, and 8 bases stayed unmatched. Germline lookup yields CDR1 MDHEN and CDR2 SYDVKM. The CDR3 here is CASTTLAGDIQYF. In DNA form, the CDR3 reads TGTGCCAGCACAACTCTGGCGGGGGACATTCAGTACTTC.

This clone occurred a few times. J is TRBJ2-1 and V is TRBV28; D unresolved. CDR1 and CDR2 from the germline V gene are MDHEN and SYDVKM. The CDR3 is 12 amino acids. Trimming left V 10 bases short and J 10 bases short, with 17 bases between. The CDR3 reads CATQSLGREQFF. The CDR3 DNA follows: TGTGCCACCCAATCGTTGGGCCGGGAGCAGTTCTTC. The whole variable domain, filled in from reference TRBV28 and TRBJ2-1, reads DVKVTQSSRYLVKRTGEKVFLECVQDMDHENMFWYRQDPGLGLRLIYFSYDVKMKEKGDIPEGYSVSREKKERFSLILESASTNQTSMYLCATQSLGREQFFGPGTRLTVL.

The chain recombines TRBV25-1 with TRBJ2-3, with D perhaps TRBD2 (6 bases). This CDR3 has 14 amino acids. Trimming cost V 10 bases and J 2 bases, with 16 bases left between them. Germline lookup yields CDR1 MGHDK and CDR2 SYGVNS. CDR3 sequence: CATQWGVLTDTQYF. CDR3 in DNA: TGTGCCACCCAGTGGGGGGTGCTCACAGATACGCAGTATTTT.

This clone appeared a few times. The chain joins TRBV10-3 to TRBJ1-1; 9 positions match TRBD1. Looked up from germline, CDR1 is ENHRY and CDR2 is SYGVKD. Trimming at V came to 0 bases and at J to 5 bases, leaving 4 bases not matched to a gene. The CDR3 extends over 15 amino acids. CDR3 sequence reads: CAISESDRGLTEAFF. Written as DNA, the CDR3 is TGTGCCATCAGTGAGTCGGACAGGGGCCTGACTGAAGCTTTCTTT.

This sequence joins TRBV9 and TRBJ2-3; unclear D gene. V gave up 4 bases and J gave up 0 bases, with 15 bases separating them. CDR3 size: 16 residues. Germline values: CDR1 SGDLS, CDR2 YYNGEE. CDR3 nucleotides: TGTGCCAGCAGCCCACGCTTTGGGCAGAGCACAGATACGCAGTATTTT. Its protein is CASSPRFGQSTDTQYF.

J is TRBJ2-5 and V is TRBV30, with unresolved D. Gene TRBJ2-7 matches the end of the DNA better, so the J call may be wrong. The CDR3 runs to 12 residues. Germline-derived CDR1 and CDR2 are GTSNPN and SVGIG (reference sequence). CDR3: CAWSILSAEQYF. CDR3 DNA: TGTGCCTGGAGTATCCTATCGGCCGAGCAGTACTTC.

This clone showed up just a few times. J is TRBJ2-2 and V is TRBV19; D not certain. The CDR3 spans 14 residues. CDR1 LNHDA and CDR2 SQIVND come from the germline V gene (reference sequence). The germline V and J ends were trimmed by 1 base and 5 bases, with 8 bases remaining between them. In DNA form, the CDR3 reads TGTGCCAGTAGTATAGGGCAGAGGACCGGGGAGCTGTTTTTT. This translates into CASSIGQRTGELFF.

This chain uses TRBV5-1 with TRBJ2-7; D may correspond to TRBD1 or TRBD2 (5 bases each). The V gene lost 4 bases and the J gene lost 2 bases, with 16 bases spanning the gap. This CDR3 region has 15 residues. The germline gives CDR1 SGHRS, CDR2 YFSETQ. In DNA, the CDR3 is TGCGCCAGCAGCAGTCTCCGGGACGCTACCTACGAGCAGTACTTC. It translates to CASSSLRDATYEQYF.

The chain recombines TRBV28 with TRBJ1-1, with D maybe TRBD1 (6 bases). V lost 5 bases to trimming and J lost 1 base, with 14 bases between them. The CDR3 runs to 15 residues. Looked up from germline, CDR1 is MDHEN and CDR2 is SYDVKM. The CDR3 loop reads CASSVTGPGNTEAFF. The CDR3 nucleotides are TGTGCCAGCAGTGTGACAGGACCGGGGAACACTGAAGCTTTCTTT.

The V call is TRBV11-1, the J call TRBJ2-2; D not resolved. The CDR3 loop spans 14 amino acids. The V end was cut by 2 bases, the J end by 5 bases, with 9 bases between. Per the germline V gene, CDR1 is SGHAT and CDR2 is FQDESV (reference sequence). This CDR3 reads CASSLRIPTGELFF. The CDR3 DNA reads as TGTGCCAGCAGCTTACGGATTCCGACCGGGGAGCTGTTTTTT.

The chain uses TRBV29-1 and TRBJ2-2; 8 bases line up with TRBD1. Germline V CDR1 and CDR2: SQVTM, ANQGSEA. The CDR3 length is 15 residues. The V segment lost 5 bases and the J segment 1 base; nucleotides outside the gene matches: 6. CDR3 residues: CSVQAGTGNTGELFF. Written as DNA, the CDR3 is TGCAGCGTTCAAGCCGGGACAGGGAACACCGGGGAGCTGTTTTTT.

Only a few counts were recorded for this clone. The J gene is TRBJ2-5, the V gene TRBV30, with a possible D match to TRBD2 (6 bases). V lost 0 bases and J 4 bases, leaving 9 bases between the germline ends. The CDR3 has 13 amino acids. Germline V lookup: CDR1 GTSNPN, CDR2 SVGIG (reference sequence). The CDR3 reads CAWSVLARETQYF. CDR3 sequence (DNA): TGTGCCTGGAGTGTACTAGCACGAGAGACCCAGTACTTC.

The V and J genes are TRBV4-1 and TRBJ2-3; D is perhaps TRBD1 or TRBD2 (5 bases each). Germline loops: CDR1 MGHRA, CDR2 YSYEKL. CDR3 length equals 14 residues. Between the trimmed V and J ends, which lost 4 bases and 4 bases, there was a span of 12 bases. The CDR3 region is CASSPTGPSDTQYF. CDR3 DNA sequence: TGCGCCAGCAGCCCAACGGGACCCTCAGATACGCAGTATTTT.